These 25 T cell receptor beta chains were sequenced from one sample in a study of beta chain features in type 1 diabetes. General study points: Shorter TCRB CDR3s, moderately but significantly so, marked every one of the four CD4+ subsets in Type 1 diabetes patients.

As every portion of the isolated RNA was reverse transcribed, the sequencing read expressed TCRB transcripts. Data came from immunoSEQ multiplex PCR; TCRdb stores just in-frame clones and leaves some out. The table lists 120,000 to 150,000 clones, around an eighth of them singletons. The antigens of these receptors remain unknown. The sequenced material came from central memory CD4+ T cells from blood. The receptors come from a man between 18 and 35 years old with type 1 diabetes.

The V gene is TRBV30, the J gene TRBJ1-5, with D possibly TRBD1 on 5 matching bases. V shed 3 bases and J shed 7 bases, with 13 bases lying between them. The CDR3 extends over 13 amino acids. Germline CDR1 is GTSNPN and CDR2 is SVGIG (reference sequence). The CDR3 region has the DNA TGTGCCTGGAGCTTAGACAGTTCCCAGCCCCAGCATTTT. Translated: CAWSLDSSQPQHF. The full variable domain, its missing parts supplied by reference TRBV30 and TRBJ1-5, is SQTIHQWPATLVQPVGSPLSLECTVEGTSNPNLYWYRQAAGRGLQLLFYSVGIGQISSEVPQNLSASRPQDRQFILSSKKLLLSDSGFYLCAWSLDSSQPQHFGDGTRLSIL.

This clone was seen a few times. In DNA form, the CDR3 reads TGTGCCAGCAGCTTAGATTTGGGGGATACGCAGTATTTT. Protein: CASSLDLGDTQYF. This chain uses TRBV7-9 with TRBJ2-3; no definite D call. The V gene lost 1 base and the J gene lost 6 bases, with 8 bases spanning the gap. Germline CDR1 reads SEHNR; CDR2 reads FQNEAQ (reference sequence). This CDR3 has 13 residues.

The J gene is TRBJ2-5, the V gene TRBV6-1; 8 bases fit TRBD1. V gave up 4 bases and J gave up 5 bases; unmatched junction bases: 9. Germline V gene data show CDR1 as MNHNS and CDR2 as SASEGT. There are 15 residues in the CDR3. CDR3 coding DNA: TGTGCCAGCAGTGGGACAGGGACGGTTGGGGAGACCCAGTACTTC. Amino acid sequence: CASSGTGTVGETQYF.

The gene calls are TRBV4-2 and TRBJ1-2, with D possibly matching TRBD1 (5 bases). Germline-derived CDR1 and CDR2 are LGHNA and YNFKEQ. The V and J ends lost 4 bases and 0 bases respectively, with 15 bases between them. This CDR3 is built from 16 residues. CDR3 amino acids: CASSRSGTRPNYGYTF. The CDR3 DNA reads as TGTGCCAGCAGCCGGTCCGGGACGAGGCCTAACTATGGCTACACCTTC.

The rearrangement joins TRBV5-1 to TRBJ2-3; D is possibly TRBD2 (6 bases). CDR3 length: 14 amino acids. Germline CDR1 and CDR2: SGHRS and YFSETQ. V lost 4 bases to trimming and J lost 0 bases, with 9 bases between them. The CDR3 DNA reads TGCGCCAGCAGCATCGGGGGAAGCACAGATACGCAGTATTTT. Translation gives CASSIGGSTDTQYF. The full variable domain, with the rest looked up from reference TRBV5-1 and TRBJ2-3, is KAGVTQTPRYLIKTRGQQVTLSCSPISGHRSVSWYQQTPGQGLQFLFEYFSETQRNKGNFPGRFSGRQFSNSRSEMNVSTLELGDSALYLCASSIGGSTDTQYFGPGTRLTVL.

The V gene is TRBV5-8, the J gene TRBJ1-4; 7 bases match TRBD1. V was clipped by 4 bases and J by 8 bases; unmatched bases: 8. CDR3 size: 14 residues. Germline V gene lookup returns CDR1 SGHTS and CDR2 YDEGEE. The CDR3, as DNA: TGTGCCAGCAGCCGCGACAGGGTTAGGGAAAAACTGTTTTTT. This sequence encodes CASSRDRVREKLFF. The complete variable domain, with remaining parts taken from reference TRBV5-8 and TRBJ1-4, reads EAGVTQSPTHLIKTRGQQATLRCSPISGHTSVYWYQQALGLGLQFLLWYDEGEERNRGNFPPRFSGRQFPNYSSELNVNALELEDSALYLCASSRDRVREKLFFGSGTQLSVL.

This clone was observed a few times. This chain uses TRBV7-5 with TRBJ2-2; TRBD1, as called in the table, went unchecked against the DNA. TRBV7-5 is described as a pseudogene. CDR3 length: 13 amino acids. The CDR3 sequence is CARIIQGAGELFF. DNA of the CDR3: TGTGCCAGAATCATACAGGGTGCCGGGGAGCTGTTTTTT.

This clone was detected a few times. This chain links TRBV4-1 with TRBJ2-5, with D possibly being TRBD1 or TRBD2 (5 bases each). The V and J ends lost 4 bases and 2 bases respectively, with 14 bases between them. Germline CDR1 reads MGHRA; CDR2 reads YSYEKL. This CDR3 has 15 amino acids. The CDR3 loop is CASSRGPGPQETQYF. CDR3 DNA: TGCGCCAGCAGCCGCGGCCCGGGACCTCAAGAGACCCAGTACTTC.

This clone was counted between two and nine times. This sequence joins TRBV19 and TRBJ1-1; D may be TRBD1 (5 bases). Per germline, CDR1 LNHDA and CDR2 SQIVND (reference sequence). Trimming removed 3 bases at V and 7 bases at J, with 9 bases between. The CDR3 loop spans 12 amino acids. CDR3 amino acids: CASSISGGEAFF. The CDR3 coding sequence is TGTGCCAGTAGTATCTCCGGGGGTGAAGCTTTCTTT.

This clone turned up a few times. The sample has other DNA sequences that encode this CDR3 too. This chain connects TRBV29-1 to TRBJ2-5, with D possibly being TRBD2 (6 bases). With 3 bases removed from V and 4 bases from J, the gap between germline ends came to 9 bases. CDR3 length equals 12 residues. CDR1 SQVTM and CDR2 ANQGSEA come from the germline V gene. This chain's CDR3 is CSVDRGRETQYF. Written as DNA, the CDR3 is TGCAGCGTTGATCGGGGGAGAGAGACCCAGTACTTC.

V is TRBV6-5 and J is TRBJ2-3; D not resolved. Germline CDR1 is MNHEY and CDR2 is SVGAGI. The V gene lost 2 bases and the J gene lost 1 base, with 13 bases spanning the gap. The CDR3 sequence is 16 residues long. CDR3 loop: CASSYRSPLGTDTQYF. In DNA form, the CDR3 reads TGTGCCAGCAGTTACCGCAGCCCTCTGGGCACAGATACGCAGTATTTT.

This clone was counted a few times. V is TRBV2 and J is TRBJ1-6; D unclear. The CDR3 covers 13 residues. V gave up 4 bases and J gave up 4 bases, with 5 bases separating them. CDR1 is SNHLY and CDR2 is FYNNEI in the germline V gene. DNA of the CDR3: TGTGCCAGCAGTGGGGCATATAATTCACCCCTCCACTTT. As protein: CASSGAYNSPLHF.

This chain connects TRBV6-1 to TRBJ1-5; 8 nucleotides align to TRBD1. There are 15 residues in the CDR3. Germline loops: CDR1 MNHNS, CDR2 SASEGT. V lost 3 bases, J lost 5 bases, and 6 bases stayed unmatched. This CDR3 is CASSEAGGWDQPQHF. CDR3 sequence (DNA): TGTGCCAGCAGTGAGGCAGGGGGCTGGGATCAGCCCCAGCATTTT.

In its sample, this clone was seen many times. The chain uses TRBV4-1 and TRBJ1-1, with 7 nucleotides matching TRBD1. Germline-derived CDR1 and CDR2 are MGHRA and YSYEKL. The CDR3 consists of 15 residues. V lost 5 bases to trimming and J lost 1 base; unmatched junction nucleotides: 7. CDR3 in DNA: TGCGCCAGCAGCATACAGGACAGGCCGAACACTGAAGCTTTCTTT. Translation gives CASSIQDRPNTEAFF.

This chain connects TRBV10-3 to TRBJ2-4, with TRBD2 as a possible D gene (5 bases). Germline V lookup: CDR1 ENHRY, CDR2 SYGVKD. Trimming took 6 bases from V and 0 from J, leaving 12 bases between them. The CDR3 is 15 residues long. This CDR3 is CAISPGTLAKNIQYF. CDR3 in DNA: TGTGCCATCAGCCCGGGAACCTTAGCCAAAAACATTCAGTACTTC.

This clone was seen a handful of times. The chain links TRBV4-1 to TRBJ2-3; the D is unclear. CDR1 and CDR2 (germline): MGHRA, YSYEKL. This CDR3 region has 17 residues. Trimming cost V 1 base and J 3 bases, with 17 bases left between them. The CDR3 region is CASSQAPPGRGTDTQYF. Here the CDR3 DNA reads TGCGCCAGCAGCCAAGCCCCCCCGGGCCGCGGAACAGATACGCAGTATTTT.

The chain recombines TRBV6-5 with TRBJ1-5, with TRBD1 as a possible D gene (5 bases). The CDR3 extends over 13 amino acids. Germline V gene sequence: CDR1 MNHEY, CDR2 SVGAGI. V was clipped by 7 bases and J by 4 bases, with 11 bases between them. The CDR3 is CASTPGPNQPQHF. Here the CDR3 DNA reads TGTGCCAGCACTCCAGGGCCAAATCAGCCCCAGCATTTT.

The table lists this clone with a few counts. This rearrangement joins TRBV5-1 to TRBJ2-1, with 7 bases that match TRBD2. V lost 4 bases to trimming and J lost 8 bases; unmatched junction nucleotides: 15. This CDR3 is built from 16 residues. In germline, CDR1 is SGHRS, CDR2 YFSETQ. The CDR3 is CASSGSGATFGDEQFF. The DNA of the CDR3 is TGCGCCAGCAGCGGGAGCGGGGCAACCTTCGGAGATGAGCAGTTCTTC.

This clone has at least ten counts. The chain carries TRBV6-6 and TRBJ2-5; 8 nucleotides align to TRBD1. Trimming took 2 bases from V and 4 from J; bases not matched to a gene: 0. The CDR3 runs to 13 residues. The germline V gene encodes CDR1 MNHNY and CDR2 SVGAGI (reference sequence). For the CDR3, the DNA is TGTGCCAGCAGTTACGGGACAGGAGAGACCCAGTACTTC. It codes for CASSYGTGETQYF.

This clone was seen only a few times. V usage is TRBV5-1 and J usage is TRBJ2-3; maybe TRBD1 (6 bases). The germline V gene encodes CDR1 SGHRS and CDR2 YFSETQ. V was pared by 4 bases and J by 4 bases, with 13 bases between. The length of the CDR3 is 14 residues. The chain's CDR3 is CASSGGTQADTQYF. The CDR3 DNA is TGCGCCAGCAGCGGTGGGACACAGGCAGATACGCAGTATTTT.

This clone was seen repeatedly, ten times or more. This chain connects TRBV14 to TRBJ1-1; the D is unclear. The V gene's germline CDR1 is SGHDN and CDR2 FVKESK. Trimming pared 2 bases from V and 3 bases from J, leaving 7 bases between. The CDR3 has 13 amino acids. In DNA, the CDR3 is TGTGCCAGCAGCCAATTTGGAGACACTGAAGCTTTCTTT. As protein: CASSQFGDTEAFF.

The chain joins TRBV11-1 to TRBJ1-1; no reliable D call. Germline CDR1 is SGHAT and CDR2 is FQDESV (reference sequence). Trimming took 3 bases from V and 0 from J, leaving 8 bases between them. The length of the CDR3 is 14 residues. CDR3 coding DNA: TGTGCCAGCAGCTTGGCGTTTATGAACACTGAAGCTTTCTTT. This encodes CASSLAFMNTEAFF.

There are a few counts of this clone. This sequence joins TRBV5-4 and TRBJ2-1; 8 positions agree with TRBD2. Per the germline V gene, CDR1 is SGHNT and CDR2 is YYREEE (reference sequence). The junction had 6 bases not matched to a gene; V was cut back by 4 bases and J by 0 bases. The CDR3 extends over 16 amino acids. The CDR3 loop is CASSPGGARSYNEQFF. CDR3 coding DNA: TGTGCCAGCAGCCCGGGGGGGGCCCGCTCCTACAATGAGCAGTTCTTC.

This clone occurred many times. This chain joins TRBV18 and TRBJ2-1; 9 bases map to TRBD1. V dropped 1 base and J dropped 6; count of bases not matched to a gene: 4. CDR1 and CDR2 (germline): KGHSH, LQKENI. CDR3 length: 15 amino acids. The CDR3 is CASSPLQGAGNEQFF. The DNA for the CDR3 is TGTGCCAGCTCACCACTACAGGGGGCTGGCAATGAGCAGTTCTTC.

This chain uses TRBV11-2 with TRBJ2-7; D not certain. There are 13 residues in the CDR3. V lost 5 bases and J 6 bases, leaving 14 bases between the germline ends. Germline V CDR1 and CDR2: SGHAT, FQNNGV. CDR3 coding DNA: TGTGCCAGCAGCCTACGGGTCGCTGGCGAGCAGTACTTC. Translation gives CASSLRVAGEQYF.